This T cell receptor beta chain was retrieved from a study of blood T cell repertoires in COVID-19. Study as a whole: Samples of COVID-19 (acute and convalescent) were obtained from the United States, Italy and Spain. Sources were T cells, B-cell-depleted T cells, or PBMCs; the material itself was cDNA or gDNA.

After removal of 6 bases from V and 7 bases from J, the junction contained 15 bases not matched to a gene. The CDR3 is made up of 16 amino acids. Germline assignment: CDR1 SGHTS and CDR2 YDEGEE. In the source study's methods: It was from reference gene primer amplification that nucleated cell counts were estimated. The repertoire was sequenced with immunoSEQ multiplex PCR; TCRdb's copy has only in-frame clones and lacks some. V and J calls and clone size follow that table, whereas D and trimming were derived from the DNA. The sample lists about 160,000 clones; approximately 88% were seen once. The clonotype was recovered from a man in his sixties with acute or convalescent COVID-19. This chain connects TRBV5-8 to TRBJ1-4, with 7 bases lining up with TRBD1. Material for sequencing was peripheral blood. CDR3 coding DNA: TGTGCCAGCAACACAGGGGACCCAGGGACCGGTGAAAAACTGTTTTTT. Residues: CASNTGDPGTGEKLFF.